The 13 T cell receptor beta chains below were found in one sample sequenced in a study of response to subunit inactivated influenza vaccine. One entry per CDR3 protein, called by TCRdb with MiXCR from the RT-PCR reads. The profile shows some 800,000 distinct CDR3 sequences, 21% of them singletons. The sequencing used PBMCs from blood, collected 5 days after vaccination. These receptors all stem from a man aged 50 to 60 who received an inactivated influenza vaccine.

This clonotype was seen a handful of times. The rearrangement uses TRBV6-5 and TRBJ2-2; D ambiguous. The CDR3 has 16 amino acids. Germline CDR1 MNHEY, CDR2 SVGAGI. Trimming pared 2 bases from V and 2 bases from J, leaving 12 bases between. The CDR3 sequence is CASSYMASYNTGELFF. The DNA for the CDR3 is TGTGCCAGCAGTTACATGGCCAGCTATAACACCGGGGAGCTGTTTTTT.

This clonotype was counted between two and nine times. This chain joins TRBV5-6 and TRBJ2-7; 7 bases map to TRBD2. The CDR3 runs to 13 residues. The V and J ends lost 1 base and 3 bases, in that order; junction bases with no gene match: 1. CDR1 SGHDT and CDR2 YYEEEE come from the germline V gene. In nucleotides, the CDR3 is TGTGCCAGCAGCTTGCCTAGCGGCTACGAGCAGTACTTC. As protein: CASSLPSGYEQYF.

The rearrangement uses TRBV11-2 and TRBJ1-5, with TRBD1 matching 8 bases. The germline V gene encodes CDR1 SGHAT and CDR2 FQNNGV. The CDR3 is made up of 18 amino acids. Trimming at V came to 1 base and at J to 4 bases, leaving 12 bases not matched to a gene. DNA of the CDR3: TGTGCCAGCAGCTTAGTCCCGGGACAGGTTCATGGTAATCAGCCCCAGCATTTT. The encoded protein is CASSLVPGQVHGNQPQHF. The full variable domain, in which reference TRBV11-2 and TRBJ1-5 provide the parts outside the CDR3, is EAGVAQSPRYKIIEKRQSVAFWCNPISGHATLYWYQQILGQGPKLLIQFQNNGVVDDSQLPKDRFSAERLKGVDSTLKIQPAKLEDSAVYLCASSLVPGQVHGNQPQHFGDGTRLSIL.

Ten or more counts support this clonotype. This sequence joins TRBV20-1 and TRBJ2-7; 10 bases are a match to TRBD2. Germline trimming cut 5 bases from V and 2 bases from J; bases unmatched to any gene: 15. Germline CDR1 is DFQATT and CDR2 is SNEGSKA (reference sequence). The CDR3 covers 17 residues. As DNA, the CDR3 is TGCAGTGCTTCACTAGCGGGATTGGGTCAAGGCCCCTACGAGCAGTACTTC. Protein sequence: CSASLAGLGQGPYEQYF.

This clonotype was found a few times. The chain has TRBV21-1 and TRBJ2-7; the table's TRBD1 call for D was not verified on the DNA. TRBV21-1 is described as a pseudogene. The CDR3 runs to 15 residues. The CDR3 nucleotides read TGTGCCCCCCTCTCGGATAGCCGTTATGCCTACGAGCAGTACTTC. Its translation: CAPLSDSRYAYEQYF.

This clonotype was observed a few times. CDR3 coding DNA: TGTGCCAGCAGCTTGGCGGTAGCGGTCACCGATACGCAGTATTTT. Its translation: CASSLAVAVTDTQYF. The V and J genes are TRBV5-6 and TRBJ2-3, with D maybe TRBD2 (6 bases). The ends were cut back, 0 bases at V and 6 bases at J, with 14 bases in the middle. Germline CDR1 and CDR2: SGHDT and YYEEEE. This CDR3 is 15 amino acids long. The full variable domain, in which reference TRBV5-6 and TRBJ2-3 provide the parts outside the CDR3, is DAGVTQSPTHLIKTRGQQVTLRCSPKSGHDTVSWYQQALGQGPQFIFQYYEEEERQRGNFPDRFSGHQFPNYSSELNVNALLLGDSALYLCASSLAVAVTDTQYFGPGTRLTVL.

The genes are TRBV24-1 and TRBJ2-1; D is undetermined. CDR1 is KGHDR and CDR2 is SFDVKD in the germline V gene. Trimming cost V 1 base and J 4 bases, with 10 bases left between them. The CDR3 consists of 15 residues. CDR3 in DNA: TGTGCCACCAGTGATTTTAGGCAACAATACAATGAGCAGTTCTTC. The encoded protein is CATSDFRQQYNEQFF.

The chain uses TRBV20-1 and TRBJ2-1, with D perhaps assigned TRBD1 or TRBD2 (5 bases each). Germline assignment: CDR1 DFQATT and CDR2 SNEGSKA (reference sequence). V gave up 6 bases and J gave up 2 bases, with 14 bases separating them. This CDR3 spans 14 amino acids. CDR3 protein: CSAIGTATYNEQFF. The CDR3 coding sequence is TGCAGTGCAATCGGGACGGCCACCTACAATGAGCAGTTCTTC.

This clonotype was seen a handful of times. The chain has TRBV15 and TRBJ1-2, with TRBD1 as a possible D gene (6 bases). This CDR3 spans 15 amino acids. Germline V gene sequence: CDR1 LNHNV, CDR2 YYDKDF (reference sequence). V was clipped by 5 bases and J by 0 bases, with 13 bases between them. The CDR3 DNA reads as TGTGCCACCAGCGGATGGACAGCTTCTAACTATGGCTACACCTTC. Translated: CATSGWTASNYGYTF.

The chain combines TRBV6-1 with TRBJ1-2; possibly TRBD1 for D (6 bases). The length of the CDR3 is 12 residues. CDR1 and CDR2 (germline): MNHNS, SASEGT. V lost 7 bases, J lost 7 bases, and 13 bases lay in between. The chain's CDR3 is CASTIQGLGYTF. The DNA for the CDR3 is TGTGCCAGCACCATCCAGGGGCTTGGCTACACCTTC.

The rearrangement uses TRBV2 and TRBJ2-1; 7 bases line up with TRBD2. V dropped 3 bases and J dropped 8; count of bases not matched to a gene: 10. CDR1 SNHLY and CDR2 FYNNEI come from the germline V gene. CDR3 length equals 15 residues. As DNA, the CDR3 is TGTGCCAGCAGTGACGGCGGGAGATTCAGCGATGAGCAGTTCTTC. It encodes CASSDGGRFSDEQFF.

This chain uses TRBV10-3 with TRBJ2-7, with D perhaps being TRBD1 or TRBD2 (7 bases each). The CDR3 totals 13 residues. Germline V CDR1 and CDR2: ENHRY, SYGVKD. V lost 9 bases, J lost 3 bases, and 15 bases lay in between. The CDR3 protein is CAIKRDSNYEQYF. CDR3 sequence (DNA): TGTGCCATAAAGCGGGACAGTAACTACGAGCAGTACTTC.

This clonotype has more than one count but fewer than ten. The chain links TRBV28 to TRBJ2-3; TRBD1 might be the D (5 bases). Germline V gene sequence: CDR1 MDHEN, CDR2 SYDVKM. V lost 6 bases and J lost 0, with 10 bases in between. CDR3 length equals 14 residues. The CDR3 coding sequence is TGTGCCAGCAGAGGGGCCACTAGCACAGATACGCAGTATTTT. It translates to CASRGATSTDTQYF.